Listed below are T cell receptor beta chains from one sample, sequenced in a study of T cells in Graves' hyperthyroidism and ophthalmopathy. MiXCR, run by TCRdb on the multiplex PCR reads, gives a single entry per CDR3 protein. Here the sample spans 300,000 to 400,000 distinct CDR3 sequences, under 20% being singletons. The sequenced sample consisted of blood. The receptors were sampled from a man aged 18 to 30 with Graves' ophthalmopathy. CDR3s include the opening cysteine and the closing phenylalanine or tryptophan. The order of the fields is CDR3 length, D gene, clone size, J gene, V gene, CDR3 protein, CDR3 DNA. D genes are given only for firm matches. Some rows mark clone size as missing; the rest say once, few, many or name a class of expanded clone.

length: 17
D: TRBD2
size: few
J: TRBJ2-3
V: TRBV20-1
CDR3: CSARADGLAGDTDTQYF
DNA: TGCAGTGCTAGGGCTGACGGACTAGCGGGGGACACAGATACGCAGTATTTT

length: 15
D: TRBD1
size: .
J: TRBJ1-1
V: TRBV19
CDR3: CASSATGGAYTEAFF
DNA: TGTGCCAGTAGTGCCACAGGGGGCGCGTACACTGAAGCTTTCTTT

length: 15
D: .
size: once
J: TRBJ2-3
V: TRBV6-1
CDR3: CASSEVAGRKDTQYF
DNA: TGTGCCAGCAGTGAAGTCGCGGGGCGGAAAGATACGCAGTATTTT

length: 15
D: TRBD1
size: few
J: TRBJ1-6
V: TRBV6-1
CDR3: CASGAPGQGGSPLHF
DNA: TGTGCCAGCGGGGCACCGGGACAGGGGGGTTCACCCCTCCACTTT

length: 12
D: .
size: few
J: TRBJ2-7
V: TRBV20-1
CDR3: CSASGRARRQYF
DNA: TGCAGTGCTAGCGGCAGGGCACGCCGGCAGTACTTC

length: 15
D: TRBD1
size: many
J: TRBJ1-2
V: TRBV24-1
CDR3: CATSGTGGADYGYTF
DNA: TGTGCCACCAGTGGGACAGGGGGCGCAGACTATGGCTACACCTTC

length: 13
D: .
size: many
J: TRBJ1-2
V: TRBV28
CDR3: CASSQGGVGGYTF
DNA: TGTGCCAGCAGTCAAGGGGGAGTCGGAGGCTACACCTTC

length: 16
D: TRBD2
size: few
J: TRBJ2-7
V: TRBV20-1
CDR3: CSALSPGTSGVAEQYF
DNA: TGCAGTGCACTCTCTCCCGGGACTAGCGGGGTAGCCGAGCAGTACTTC

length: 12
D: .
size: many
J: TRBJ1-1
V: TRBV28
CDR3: CASRTSGTEAFF
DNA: TGTGCCAGCAGGACCTCCGGGACTGAAGCTTTCTTT

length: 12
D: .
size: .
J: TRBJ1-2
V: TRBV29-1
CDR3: CSVDSSKYGYTF
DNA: TGCAGCGTTGACTCCTCTAAATATGGCTACACCTTC

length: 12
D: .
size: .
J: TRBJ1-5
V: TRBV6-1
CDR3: CASIPVGRHQHF
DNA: TGTGCCAGCATCCCCGTGGGGCGTCACCAGCATTTT

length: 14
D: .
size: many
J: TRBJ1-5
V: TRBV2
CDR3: CASSGWRTEGPQHF
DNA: TGTGCCAGCAGTGGATGGAGAACCGAGGGGCCCCAGCATTTT

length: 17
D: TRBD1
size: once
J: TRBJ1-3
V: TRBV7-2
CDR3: CASSSWDRGLSGNTIYF
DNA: TGTGCCAGCAGCTCCTGGGACAGGGGCCTCTCTGGAAACACCATATATTTT

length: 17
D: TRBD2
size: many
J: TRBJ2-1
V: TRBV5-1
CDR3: CASSPGLAGGPVNEQFF
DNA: TGCGCCAGCAGCCCGGGACTAGCGGGGGGGCCTGTAAATGAGCAGTTCTTC

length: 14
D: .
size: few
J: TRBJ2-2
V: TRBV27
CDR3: CASTLSLAGGELFF
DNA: TGTGCCAGCACCTTGTCACTAGCCGGCGGGGAGCTGTTTTTT

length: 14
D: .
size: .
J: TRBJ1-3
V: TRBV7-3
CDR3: CASSLSGGLNTIYF
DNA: TGTGCCAGCAGCTTATCCGGGGGGCTAAACACCATATATTTT

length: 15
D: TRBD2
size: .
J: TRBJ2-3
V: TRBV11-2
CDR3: CASSPGAGTPDTQYF
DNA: TGTGCCAGCAGTCCGGGAGCGGGGACCCCCGATACGCAGTATTTT

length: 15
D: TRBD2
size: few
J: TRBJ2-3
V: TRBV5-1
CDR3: CASSLPGGHPDTQYF
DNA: TGCGCCAGCAGCTTACCGGGGGGGCACCCAGATACGCAGTATTTT

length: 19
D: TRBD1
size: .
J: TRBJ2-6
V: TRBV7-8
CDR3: CASSTEQGARTAGANVLTF
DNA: TGTGCCAGCAGCACGGAACAGGGGGCGCGAACTGCTGGGGCCAACGTCCTGACTTTC

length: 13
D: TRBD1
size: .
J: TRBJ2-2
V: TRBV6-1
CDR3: CASTPQGRGELFF
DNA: TGTGCCAGCACCCCACAGGGGAGAGGGGAGCTGTTTTTT

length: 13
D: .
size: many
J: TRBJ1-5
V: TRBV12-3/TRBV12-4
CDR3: CASSFGGIQPQHF
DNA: TGTGCCAGCAGTTTCGGAGGTATTCAGCCCCAGCATTTT

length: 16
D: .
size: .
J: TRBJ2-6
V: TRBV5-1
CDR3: CASSLSGSGGANVLTF
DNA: TGCGCCAGCAGCTTGTCAGGGTCTGGTGGGGCCAACGTCCTGACTTTC

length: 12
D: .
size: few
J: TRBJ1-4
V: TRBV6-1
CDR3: CASSPRDITLFF
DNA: TGTGCCAGCAGCCCAAGGGACATCACCCTGTTTTTT

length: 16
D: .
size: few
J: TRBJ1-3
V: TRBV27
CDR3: CASSLADPTRSNTIYF
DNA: TGTGCCAGCAGTTTGGCCGATCCAACTAGGTCAAACACCATATATTTT

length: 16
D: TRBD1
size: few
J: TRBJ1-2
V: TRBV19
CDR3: CASSPTTGKVGSGYTF
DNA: TGTGCCAGTAGTCCGACGACAGGGAAGGTTGGCTCTGGCTACACCTTC

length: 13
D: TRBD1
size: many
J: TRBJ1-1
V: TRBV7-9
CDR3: CASTTGTNTEAFF
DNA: TGTGCCAGCACGACAGGGACGAACACTGAAGCTTTCTTT